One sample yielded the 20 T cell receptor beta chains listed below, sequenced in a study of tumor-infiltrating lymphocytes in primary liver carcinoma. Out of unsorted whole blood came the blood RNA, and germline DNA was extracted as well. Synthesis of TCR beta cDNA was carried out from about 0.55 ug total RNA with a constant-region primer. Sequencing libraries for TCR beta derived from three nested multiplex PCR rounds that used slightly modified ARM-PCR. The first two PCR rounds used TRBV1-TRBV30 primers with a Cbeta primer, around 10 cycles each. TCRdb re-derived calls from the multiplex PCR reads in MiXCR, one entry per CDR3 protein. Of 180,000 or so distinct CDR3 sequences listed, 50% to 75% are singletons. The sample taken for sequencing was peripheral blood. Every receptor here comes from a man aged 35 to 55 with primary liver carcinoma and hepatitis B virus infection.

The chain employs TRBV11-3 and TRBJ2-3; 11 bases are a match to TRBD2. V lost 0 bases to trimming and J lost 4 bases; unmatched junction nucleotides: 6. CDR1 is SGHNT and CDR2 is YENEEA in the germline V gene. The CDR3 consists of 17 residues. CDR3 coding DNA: TGTGCCAGCAGCTTAGATAGCGGGAGGGCCCAGGCAGATACGCAGTATTTT. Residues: CASSLDSGRAQADTQYF.

This CDR3 is CASIPGPASNEQFF. For the CDR3, the DNA is TGTGCCAGCATCCCGGGACCAGCCAGCAATGAGCAGTTCTTC. The chain recombines TRBV12-3 or TRBV12-4 with TRBJ2-1, with D perhaps matching TRBD1 or TRBD2 (5 bases each). The CDR3 has 14 amino acids. Trimming removed 7 bases from V and 6 bases from J, with 16 bases in between.

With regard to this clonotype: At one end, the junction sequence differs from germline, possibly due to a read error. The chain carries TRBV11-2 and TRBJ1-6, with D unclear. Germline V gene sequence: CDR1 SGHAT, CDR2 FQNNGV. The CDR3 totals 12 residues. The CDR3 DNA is TGTGCCAGTAGCTTGAGTGATTCACCCCTCCACTTT. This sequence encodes CASSLSDSPLHF.

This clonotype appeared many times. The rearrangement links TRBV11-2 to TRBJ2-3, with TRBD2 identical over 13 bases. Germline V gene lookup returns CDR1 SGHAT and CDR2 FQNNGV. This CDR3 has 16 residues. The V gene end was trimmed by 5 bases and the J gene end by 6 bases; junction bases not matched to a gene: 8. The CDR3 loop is CASSHRTSGGVDTQYF. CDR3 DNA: TGTGCCAGCAGCCACCGGACTAGCGGGGGTGTGGATACGCAGTATTTT.

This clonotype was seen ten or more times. This chain's CDR3 is CSVIAGGPRDTQYF. The CDR3 DNA follows: TGCAGCGTTATAGCGGGAGGGCCAAGAGATACGCAGTATTTT. The V call is TRBV29-1, the J call TRBJ2-3, with 11 nucleotides matching TRBD2. V dropped 5 bases and J dropped 5; count of bases not matched to a gene: 6. CDR1 is SQVTM and CDR2 is ANQGSEA in the germline V gene. The length of the CDR3 is 14 residues.

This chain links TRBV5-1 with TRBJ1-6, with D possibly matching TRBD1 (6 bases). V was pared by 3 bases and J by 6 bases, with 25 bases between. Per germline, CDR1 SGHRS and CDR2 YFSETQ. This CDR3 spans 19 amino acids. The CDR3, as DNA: TGCGCCAGCAGCTCATACCCCCCGCGGCCAGGGGATGGTAATTCACCCCTCCACTTT. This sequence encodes CASSSYPPRPGDGNSPLHF.

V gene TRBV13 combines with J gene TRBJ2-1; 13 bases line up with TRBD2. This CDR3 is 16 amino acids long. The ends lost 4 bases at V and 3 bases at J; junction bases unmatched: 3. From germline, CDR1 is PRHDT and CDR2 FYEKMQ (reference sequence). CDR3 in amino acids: CASSSGLAGDYNEQFF. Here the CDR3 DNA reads TGTGCCAGCAGCTCAGGACTAGCGGGAGACTACAATGAGCAGTTCTTC.

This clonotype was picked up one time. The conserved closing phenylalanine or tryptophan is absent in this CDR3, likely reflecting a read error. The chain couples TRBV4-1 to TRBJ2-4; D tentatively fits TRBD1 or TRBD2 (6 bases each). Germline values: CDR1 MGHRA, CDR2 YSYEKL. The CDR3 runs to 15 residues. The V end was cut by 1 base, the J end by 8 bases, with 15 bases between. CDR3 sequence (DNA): TGCGCCAGCAGCCAAGGGCCGGGGGCGTCGGACATTCAGTACATC. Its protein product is CASSQGPGASDIQYI.

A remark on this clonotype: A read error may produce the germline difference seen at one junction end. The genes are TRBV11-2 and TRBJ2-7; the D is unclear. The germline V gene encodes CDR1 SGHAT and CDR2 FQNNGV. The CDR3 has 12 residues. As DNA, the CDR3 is TGTGCCAGCGGCGAGATTACCTACGAGCAGTATTTC. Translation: CASGEITYEQYF. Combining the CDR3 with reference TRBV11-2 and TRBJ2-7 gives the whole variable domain EAGVAQSPRYKIIEKRQSVAFWCNPISGHATLYWYQQILGQGPKLLIQFQNNGVVDDSQLPKDRFSAERLKGVDSTLKIQPAKLEDSAVYLCASGEITYEQYFGPGTRLTVT.

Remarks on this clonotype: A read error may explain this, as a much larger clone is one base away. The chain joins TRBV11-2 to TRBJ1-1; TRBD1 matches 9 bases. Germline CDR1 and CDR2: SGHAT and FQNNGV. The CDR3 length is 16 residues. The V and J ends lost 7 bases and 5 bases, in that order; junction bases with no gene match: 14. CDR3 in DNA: TGTGCCAGCAACCAGGACAGGGGTTGGAACGTTACTGAAGCTTTCTTT. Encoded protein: CASNQDRGWNVTEAFF.

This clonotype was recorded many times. DNA of the CDR3: TGTGCCAGCAGGCGCCTCAATGAGCAGTTCTTC. It yields the protein CASRRLNEQFF. The chain is built from TRBV11-2 and TRBJ2-1; D gene ambiguous. The length of the CDR3 is 11 residues. V was trimmed by 6 bases and J by 6 bases, leaving 6 bases between them. CDR1 and CDR2 (germline): SGHAT, FQNNGV.

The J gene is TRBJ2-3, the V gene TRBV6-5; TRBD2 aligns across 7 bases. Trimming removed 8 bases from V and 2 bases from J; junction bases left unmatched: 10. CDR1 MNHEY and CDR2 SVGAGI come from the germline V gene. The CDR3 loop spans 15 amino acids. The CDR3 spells CASCRRGGDTDTQYF. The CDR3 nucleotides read TGTGCCAGCTGTCGACGCGGGGGTGACACAGATACGCAGTATTTT.

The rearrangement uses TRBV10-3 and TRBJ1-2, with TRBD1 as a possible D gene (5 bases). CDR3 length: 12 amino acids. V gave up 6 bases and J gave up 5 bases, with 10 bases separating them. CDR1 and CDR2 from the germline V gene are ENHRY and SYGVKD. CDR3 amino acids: CAISRDSYGYTF. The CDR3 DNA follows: TGTGCCATCAGCCGGGACTCTTATGGCTACACCTTC.

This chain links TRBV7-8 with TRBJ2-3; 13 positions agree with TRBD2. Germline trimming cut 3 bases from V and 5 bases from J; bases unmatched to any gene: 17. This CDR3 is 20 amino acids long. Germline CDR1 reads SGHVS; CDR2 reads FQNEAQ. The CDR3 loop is CASSFLLAGGPFQTGDTQYF. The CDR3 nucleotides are TGTGCCAGCAGCTTCTTACTAGCGGGAGGGCCATTTCAGACCGGAGATACGCAGTATTTT. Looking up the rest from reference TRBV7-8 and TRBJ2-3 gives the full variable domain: GAGVSQSPRYKVAKRGQDVALRCDPISGHVSLFWYQQALGQGPEFLTYFQNEAQLDKSGLPSDRFFAERPEGSVSTLKIQRTQQEDSAVYLCASSFLLAGGPFQTGDTQYFGPGTRLTVL.

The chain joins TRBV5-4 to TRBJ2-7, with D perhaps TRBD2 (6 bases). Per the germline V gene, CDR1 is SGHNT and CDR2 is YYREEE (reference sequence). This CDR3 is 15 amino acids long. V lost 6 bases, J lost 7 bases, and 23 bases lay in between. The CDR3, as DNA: TGTGCCAGCACTGACTACGGGCCTGGTGGGGGGGAGCAGTACTTC. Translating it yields CASTDYGPGGGEQYF.

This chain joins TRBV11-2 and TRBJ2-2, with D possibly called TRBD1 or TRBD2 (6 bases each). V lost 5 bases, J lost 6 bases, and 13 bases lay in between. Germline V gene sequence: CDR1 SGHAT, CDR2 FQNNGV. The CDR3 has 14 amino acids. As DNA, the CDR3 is TGTGCCAGCAGCCAAGGGGGGAAGGCCGGGGAGCTGTTTTTT. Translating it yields CASSQGGKAGELFF.

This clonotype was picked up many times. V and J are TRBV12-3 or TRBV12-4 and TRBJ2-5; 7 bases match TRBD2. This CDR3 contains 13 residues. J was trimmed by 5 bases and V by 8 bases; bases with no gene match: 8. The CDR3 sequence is CASHGEGEETQYF. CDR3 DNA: TGTGCCAGCCACGGGGAGGGAGAGGAGACCCAGTACTTC.

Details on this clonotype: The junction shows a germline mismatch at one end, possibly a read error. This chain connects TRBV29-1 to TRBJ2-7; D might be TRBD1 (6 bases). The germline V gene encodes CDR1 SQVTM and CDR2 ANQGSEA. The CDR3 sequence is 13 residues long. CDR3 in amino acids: CSVILQGENEQHF. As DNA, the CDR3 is TGCAGTGTCATACTACAGGGAGAGAACGAGCAGCACTTC.

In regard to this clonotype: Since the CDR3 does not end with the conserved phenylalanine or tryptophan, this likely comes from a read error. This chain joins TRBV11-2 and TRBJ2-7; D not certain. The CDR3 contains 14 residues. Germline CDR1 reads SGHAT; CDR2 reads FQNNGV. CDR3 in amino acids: CARSSTDGAFEQYI. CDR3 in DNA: TGTGCCCGCAGCTCAACCGACGGAGCCTTCGAGCAGTACATC.

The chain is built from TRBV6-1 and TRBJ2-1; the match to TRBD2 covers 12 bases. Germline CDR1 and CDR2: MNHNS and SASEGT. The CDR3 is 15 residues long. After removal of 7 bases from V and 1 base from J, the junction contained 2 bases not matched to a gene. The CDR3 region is CASTGLAGSYNEQFF. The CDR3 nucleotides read TGTGCCAGCACCGGACTAGCGGGATCCTACAATGAGCAGTTCTTC.